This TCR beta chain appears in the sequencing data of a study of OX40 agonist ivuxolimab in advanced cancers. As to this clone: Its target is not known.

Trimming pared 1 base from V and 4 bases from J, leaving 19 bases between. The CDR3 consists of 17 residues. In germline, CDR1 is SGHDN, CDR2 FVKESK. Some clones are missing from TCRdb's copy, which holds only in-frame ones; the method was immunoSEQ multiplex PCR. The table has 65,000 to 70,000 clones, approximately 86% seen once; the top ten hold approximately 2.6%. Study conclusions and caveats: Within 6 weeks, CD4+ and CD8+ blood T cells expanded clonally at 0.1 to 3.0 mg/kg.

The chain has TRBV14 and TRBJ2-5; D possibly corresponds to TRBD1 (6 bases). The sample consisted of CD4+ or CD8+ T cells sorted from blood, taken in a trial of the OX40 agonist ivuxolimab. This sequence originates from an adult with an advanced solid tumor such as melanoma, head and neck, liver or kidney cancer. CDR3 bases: TGTGCCAGCAGCCAAGCACAAGTAACAGGGTTTCGAGAGACCCAGTACTTC. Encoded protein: CASSQAQVTGFRETQYF.